The 21 T cell receptor beta chains below were found in one sample sequenced in a study of CD8+ T cells in alopecia areata. Noted treatment: oral pan-JAK inhibitor, 5-10 mg twice daily. RNA was isolated and reverse transcribed to cDNA, the sequencing template. Clones were sequenced by immunoSEQ multiplex PCR, and TCRdb holds only the in-frame ones, with some missing. The table shows 150,000 or so clones, with 50% to 65% occurring only once. The sample here was CD8+ T cells sorted from blood, taken at week 4, from a patient treated with tofacitinib. The receptor set was obtained from a human donor with alopecia areata.

The rearrangement uses TRBV2 and TRBJ1-2; TRBD1 agrees at 7 bases. Germline trimming cut 5 bases from V and 0 bases from J; bases unmatched to any gene: 9. The CDR3 runs 16 residues. The germline CDR1 and CDR2 sequences are SNHLY and FYNNEI. CDR3 sequence (DNA): TGTGCCAGCAGTACCCGACAGGGCGAGACTAACTATGGCTACACCTTC. Its translation is CASSTRQGETNYGYTF.

The table lists this clone with a count of one. The rearrangement links TRBV4-2 to TRBJ1-1, with D possibly matching TRBD1 (5 bases). Germline loops: CDR1 LGHNA, CDR2 YNFKEQ. This CDR3 spans 18 amino acids. Trimming took off 0 bases at V and 1 base at J, with 18 bases between the two ends. The CDR3 reads CASSQEIATGQENTEAFF. The CDR3 DNA reads as TGTGCCAGCAGCCAAGAAATTGCGACGGGGCAAGAGAACACTGAAGCTTTCTTT.

The DNA of the CDR3 is TGTGCCAGCAGCGTACAGGGGTGGGGCTACACCTTC. Its protein product is CASSVQGWGYTF. The V call is TRBV9, the J call TRBJ1-2, with D possibly TRBD1 on 6 matching bases. Germline CDR1 SGDLS, CDR2 YYNGEE. The CDR3 has 12 amino acids. Trimming left V 1 base short and J 8 bases short, with 9 bases between.

This clone came up a few times. The junction departs from germline at one end; a sequencing error may be responsible. This chain links TRBV7-9 with TRBJ2-1; 8 positions agree with TRBD2. Germline loops: CDR1 SEHNR, CDR2 FQNEAQ (reference sequence). The CDR3 consists of 13 residues. The CDR3 loop reads CASSLGLADEQFF. CDR3 nucleotide sequence: TGTGCCAGCAGTTTAGGACTAGCAGATGAGCAGTTCTTC.

The rearrangement joins TRBV4-1 to TRBJ2-3; D might be TRBD2 (5 bases). V lost 4 bases and J 7 bases, leaving 18 bases between the germline ends. Germline CDR1 reads MGHRA; CDR2 reads YSYEKL. The CDR3 contains 15 residues. The CDR3 DNA reads as TGCGCCAGCAGCCCCGCCGGGGAAGGGAAACATACGCAGTATTTT. Translation gives CASSPAGEGKHTQYF.

The gene calls are TRBV2 and TRBJ2-1; TRBD2 aligns across 12 bases. J lost 10 bases, V lost 2 bases, and 3 bases had no gene match. This CDR3 is 14 amino acids long. The germline gives CDR1 SNHLY, CDR2 FYNNEI. The CDR3 region has the DNA TGTGCCAGCAGTGAACTAGCGGGGGGGCAGGAGCAGTTCTTC. Translating gives CASSELAGGQEQFF.

V usage is TRBV5-6 and J usage is TRBJ2-7; 9 bases fit TRBD1. This CDR3 contains 14 residues. With 4 bases clipped from V and 2 bases from J, the junction kept 4 bases outside the gene matches. Germline V gene lookup returns CDR1 SGHDT and CDR2 YYEEEE. The CDR3: CASSAGQGPYEQYF. The CDR3 DNA sequence: TGTGCCAGCAGCGCGGGACAGGGACCCTACGAGCAGTACTTC.

This clone was seen a few times. The genes are TRBV15 and TRBJ2-7; D is possibly TRBD1 (6 bases). V lost 3 bases and J 1 base, leaving 7 bases between the germline ends. Germline V lookup: CDR1 LNHNV, CDR2 YYDKDF (reference sequence). CDR3 size: 13 residues. For the CDR3, the DNA is TGTGCCACCAGCAGCGGACAGTCCTACGAGCAGTACTTC. Its translation: CATSSGQSYEQYF.

The chain uses TRBV5-6 and TRBJ1-1; D uncertain. The germline V gene encodes CDR1 SGHDT and CDR2 YYEEEE. The CDR3 contains 15 residues. Trimming shortened V by 1 base and J by 1 base, and 11 bases separated the two germline ends. The CDR3 region is CASSLQWPKNTEAFF. CDR3 in DNA: TGTGCCAGCAGCTTGCAGTGGCCCAAGAACACTGAAGCTTTCTTT.

This clone has more than one count but fewer than ten. This chain connects TRBV13 to TRBJ1-1; 7 nucleotides match TRBD1. CDR3 length: 14 residues. Germline lookup yields CDR1 PRHDT and CDR2 FYEKMQ (reference sequence). Losses at the gene ends were 4 bases for V and 3 bases for J; bases not matched to a gene: 5. The CDR3, as DNA: TGTGCCAGCAGCTATCCCACAGGGGACACTGAAGCTTTCTTT. Amino acid sequence: CASSYPTGDTEAFF.

CDR3 DNA: TGTGCCTGGAGTGTAGAGGGAGGGCCATTCTCTGGGGCCAACGTCCTGACTTTC. It yields the protein CAWSVEGGPFSGANVLTF. The genes are TRBV30 and TRBJ2-6; TRBD2 matches 7 bases. Trimming cost V 0 bases and J 0 bases; bases outside gene matches: 8. The CDR3 spans 18 residues. Germline V lookup: CDR1 GTSNPN, CDR2 SVGIG (reference sequence).

There are a few counts of this clone. This chain uses TRBV7-9 with TRBJ1-6; D uncertain. The CDR3 is 11 amino acids. Trimming cost V 1 base and J 9 bases, with 1 base left between them. CDR1 and CDR2 (germline): SEHNR, FQNEAQ (reference sequence). CDR3 residues: CASSLGSPLHF. The CDR3 DNA follows: TGTGCCAGCAGCTTAGGTTCACCCCTCCACTTT.

The genes are TRBV29-1 and TRBJ1-2; 8 nucleotides line up with TRBD1. J lost 5 bases, V lost 0 bases, and 8 bases had no gene match. This CDR3 has 15 residues. Germline loops: CDR1 SQVTM, CDR2 ANQGSEA. The DNA for the CDR3 is TGCAGCGTTGAAGATGTTGAGACAGGGGATTATGGCTACACCTTC. It is translated as CSVEDVETGDYGYTF.

The gene calls are TRBV6-6 and TRBJ2-5; 10 nucleotides line up with TRBD1. V lost 5 bases, J lost 5 bases, and 2 bases stayed unmatched. CDR3 size: 13 residues. Germline V gene data show CDR1 as MNHNY and CDR2 as SVGAGI (reference sequence). In DNA form, the CDR3 reads TGTGCCAGCAGTCAGGACAGGGGGGAGACCCAGTACTTC. Residues: CASSQDRGETQYF.

The chain links TRBV2 to TRBJ2-7, with D uncertain. Trimming removed 6 bases from V and 3 bases from J, with 12 bases in between. Per the germline V gene, CDR1 is SNHLY and CDR2 is FYNNEI. CDR3 length equals 13 residues. As DNA, the CDR3 is TGTGCCAGCAGAGAACAACGGGTCTACGAGCAGTACTTC. This encodes CASREQRVYEQYF.

In this sample, this clone turned up a few times. The chain couples TRBV27 to TRBJ2-1; 7 bases match TRBD1. From germline, CDR1 is MNHEY and CDR2 SMNVEV (reference sequence). The V and J ends lost 8 bases and 3 bases, in that order; junction bases with no gene match: 4. The CDR3 length is 13 residues. The CDR3 coding sequence is TGTGCCAGCGTGGGACAGTTCTACAATGAGCAGTTCTTC. Its protein is CASVGQFYNEQFF.

V is TRBV5-1 and J is TRBJ2-2; D is unclear. CDR3 size: 18 residues. CDR1 and CDR2 (germline): SGHRS, YFSETQ. The V end lost 9 bases, the J end lost 6 bases, and 30 bases lay between the germline ends. CDR3 bases: TGCGCCACCGCGCTTCACCGTCTAGGGTTTGAATCTGCCGGGGAGCTGTTTTTT. Residues: CATALHRLGFESAGELFF.

The chain is built from TRBV7-9 and TRBJ1-1; D gene uncertain. Germline V gene data show CDR1 as SEHNR and CDR2 as FQNEAQ (reference sequence). Trimming shortened V by 5 bases and J by 11 bases, and 15 bases separated the two germline ends. The length of the CDR3 is 12 residues. CDR3 region: CASSADGVRAFF. CDR3 bases: TGTGCCAGCAGCGCGGACGGAGTTCGGGCTTTCTTT.

The rearrangement links TRBV25-1 to TRBJ1-2; 7 positions match TRBD1. The CDR3 sequence is 14 residues long. Trimming at V came to 0 bases and at J to 4 bases, leaving 2 bases not matched to a gene. The germline CDR1 and CDR2 sequences are MGHDK and SYGVNS. Written as DNA, the CDR3 is TGTGCCAGCAGTGAATATGGGACAGCCTATGGCTACACCTTC. It encodes CASSEYGTAYGYTF.

The chain has TRBV4-1 and TRBJ2-5, with TRBD1 identical over 7 bases. The CDR3 loop spans 16 amino acids. With 1 base clipped from V and 7 bases from J, the junction kept 12 bases outside the gene matches. Germline lookup yields CDR1 MGHRA and CDR2 YSYEKL. The CDR3, as DNA: TGCGCCAGCAGCCAAGCTCCGGGAAGGGGGCGCGGGACCCAGTACTTC. It codes for CASSQAPGRGRGTQYF.

The DNA for the CDR3 is TGTGCCAGCAGCTCCGGCTATCAGCCCCAGCATTTT. This gives the protein CASSSGYQPQHF. The V gene is TRBV7-9, the J gene TRBJ1-5; D is unclear. The CDR3 extends over 12 amino acids. Trimming stripped 4 bases from V and 5 bases from J, with 6 bases between. The germline gives CDR1 SEHNR, CDR2 FQNEAQ (reference sequence).